Listed below are T cell receptor beta chains from one sample, sequenced in a study of Ad26.COV2.S vaccination and SARS-CoV-2 variants. Using immunoSEQ multiplex PCR, the repertoire was profiled, and TCRdb retains in-frame clones only, with some absent. This sample has some 450,000 clones, with 90% found just once. The source material was peripheral blood, sampled in a trial of Ad26.COV2.S vaccine versus placebo. These receptors all come from a person between 18 and 60 years old who received the Ad26.COV2.S COVID-19 vaccine or a placebo. Each CDR3 is given without its conserved first and last residue. The order of the fields is J gene, V gene, CDR3 protein.

J gene: TRBJ2-7; V gene: TRBV7-2; CDR3 protein: ASSLAGEAYIYEQY
J gene: TRBJ2-5; V gene: TRBV4-3; CDR3 protein: ASSQDSGQETQY
J gene: TRBJ2-7; V gene: TRBV7-9; CDR3 protein: ASSPGTGDHEQY
J gene: TRBJ1-2; V gene: TRBV6-6; CDR3 protein: ASSYGEDYGYT
J gene: TRBJ2-3; V gene: TRBV11-3; CDR3 protein: ASSLRLAGGSDTQY
J gene: TRBJ2-3; V gene: TRBV18; CDR3 protein: ASSPIQSDTQY
J gene: TRBJ2-7; V gene: TRBV28; CDR3 protein: ASGGPRGIEQY
J gene: TRBJ2-3; V gene: TRBV7-9; CDR3 protein: ASSLDSGFGTDTQY
J gene: TRBJ1-2; V gene: TRBV12-5; CDR3 protein: ASGNRRC
J gene: TRBJ2-1; V gene: TRBV27; CDR3 protein: ASSLGPNNEQF
J gene: TRBJ2-7; V gene: TRBV11-2; CDR3 protein: ASSLRLAGTYEQY
J gene: TRBJ1-5; V gene: TRBV28; CDR3 protein: ASTPPNLGQFQPQH
J gene: TRBJ2-3; V gene: TRBV28; CDR3 protein: ASSTTGADTQY
J gene: TRBJ2-5; V gene: TRBV19; CDR3 protein: ASSIADGETQY
J gene: TRBJ2-1; V gene: TRBV19; CDR3 protein: ASSIGAGVGNEQF
J gene: TRBJ2-1; V gene: TRBV7-2; CDR3 protein: ASSLERGLNNEQF
J gene: TRBJ2-1; V gene: TRBV5-1; CDR3 protein: ASSYSGPRGDEQF
J gene: TRBJ2-7; V gene: TRBV4-1; CDR3 protein: ASSQEGQVFYEQY
J gene: TRBJ2-1; V gene: TRBV2; CDR3 protein: ASKGDDNEQF
J gene: TRBJ2-1; V gene: TRBV7-2; CDR3 protein: ASSGRATSPNEQF
J gene: TRBJ2-3; V gene: TRBV11-2; CDR3 protein: ASSKKGLAGDSTDTQY
J gene: TRBJ1-1; V gene: TRBV4-3; CDR3 protein: ASSPSTEMNTEAF
J gene: TRBJ1-1; V gene: TRBV27; CDR3 protein: ASSISPYTEAF
J gene: TRBJ2-7; V gene: TRBV2; CDR3 protein: ASRQRYSGTRGYEQY
J gene: TRBJ2-1; V gene: TRBV12-5; CDR3 protein: ASGPGTSGILGEQF
J gene: TRBJ2-7; V gene: TRBV5-6; CDR3 protein: ASSLGTSVLFSYEQY
J gene: TRBJ2-5; V gene: TRBV11-1; CDR3 protein: ASSPGHGEETQY
J gene: TRBJ1-2; V gene: TRBV28; CDR3 protein: ASRLPLGSANYGYT
J gene: TRBJ2-7; V gene: TRBV3-1/TRBV3-2; CDR3 protein: ASSQGQKSYEQY
J gene: TRBJ2-7; V gene: TRBV19; CDR3 protein: ASSTSPSYEQY
J gene: TRBJ2-2; V gene: TRBV5-1; CDR3 protein: ASSSGSPGELF
J gene: TRBJ2-7; V gene: TRBV28; CDR3 protein: ASNLDPTYEQY
J gene: TRBJ1-1; V gene: TRBV28; CDR3 protein: ASSLDGMNTEAF
J gene: TRBJ1-5; V gene: TRBV10-3; CDR3 protein: AISAGGDGQPQH
J gene: TRBJ1-3; V gene: TRBV6-5; CDR3 protein: ASSYSIPFSGNTIY
J gene: TRBJ2-3; V gene: TRBV28; CDR3 protein: ASSTTGRGTQY
J gene: TRBJ2-1; V gene: TRBV27; CDR3 protein: ASSLSWVYEQF
J gene: TRBJ2-3; V gene: TRBV7-9; CDR3 protein: ASSPGTSGSRSTDTQY
J gene: TRBJ2-1; V gene: TRBV29-1; CDR3 protein: SVEDRSGGYNEQF
J gene: TRBJ1-5; V gene: TRBV28; CDR3 protein: ASSLVGISNQPQH
J gene: TRBJ2-1; V gene: TRBV19; CDR3 protein: ASSDGLAGVNEQF